The table lists the clone carrying this TCR beta chain with a count of one. The antigen is unknown. These data come from a study of response to subunit inactivated influenza vaccine. In TCRdb, the RT-PCR reads were re-called with MiXCR into one record per CDR3 protein. There are some 520,000 distinct CDR3 sequences in the sample; 16% occur only once, and 3% lies in the top ten. Looked up from germline, CDR1 is SGHDT and CDR2 is YYEEEE. The CDR3 runs 15 residues. V dropped 0 bases and J dropped 0 bases, with 7 bases sitting between them. Findings of the study overall: New T cells are recruited in small numbers by each seasonal influenza vaccination, according to the authors' suggestion.

Specimen: CD4+ T cells sorted from PBMCs, collected about 24 months after vaccination. The J gene is TRBJ2-1, the V gene TRBV5-6; D gene ambiguous. The clonotype was recovered from a man in his fifties or sixties who received an inactivated influenza vaccine. CDR3 DNA: TGTGCCAGCAGCTTGGAGACATACTCCTACAATGAGCAGTTCTTC. This gives the protein CASSLETYSYNEQFF.